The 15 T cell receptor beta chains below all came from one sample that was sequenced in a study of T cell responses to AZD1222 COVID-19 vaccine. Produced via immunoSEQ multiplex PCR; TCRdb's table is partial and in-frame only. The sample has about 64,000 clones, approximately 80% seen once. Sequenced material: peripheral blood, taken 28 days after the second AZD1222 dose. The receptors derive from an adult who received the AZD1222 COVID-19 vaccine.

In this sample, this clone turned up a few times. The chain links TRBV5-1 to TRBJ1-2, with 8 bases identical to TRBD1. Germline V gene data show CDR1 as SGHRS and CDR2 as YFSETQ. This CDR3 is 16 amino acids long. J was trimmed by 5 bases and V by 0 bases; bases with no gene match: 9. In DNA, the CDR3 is TGCGCCAGCAGCTTGGGGAGGTTGCAGGGGGCGTATGGCTACACCTTC. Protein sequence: CASSLGRLQGAYGYTF.

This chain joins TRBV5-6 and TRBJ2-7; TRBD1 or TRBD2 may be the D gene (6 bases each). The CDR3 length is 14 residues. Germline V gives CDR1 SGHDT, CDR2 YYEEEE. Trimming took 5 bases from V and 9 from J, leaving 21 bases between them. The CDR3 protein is CASRYLSGEDGQYF. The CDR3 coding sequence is TGTGCCAGCAGATATTTATCAGGGGAGGACGGGCAGTACTTC. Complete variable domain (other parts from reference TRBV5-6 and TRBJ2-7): DAGVTQSPTHLIKTRGQQVTLRCSPKSGHDTVSWYQQALGQGPQFIFQYYEEEERQRGNFPDRFSGHQFPNYSSELNVNALLLGDSALYLCASRYLSGEDGQYFGPGTRLTVT.

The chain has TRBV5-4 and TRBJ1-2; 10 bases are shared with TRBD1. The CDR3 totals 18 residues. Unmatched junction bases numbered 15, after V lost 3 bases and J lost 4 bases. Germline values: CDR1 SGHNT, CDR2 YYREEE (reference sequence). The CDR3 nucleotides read TGTGCCAGCAGCTCGACGGGACAGGGGAGGGAGGATGGCTATGGCTACACCTTC. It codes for CASSSTGQGREDGYGYTF.

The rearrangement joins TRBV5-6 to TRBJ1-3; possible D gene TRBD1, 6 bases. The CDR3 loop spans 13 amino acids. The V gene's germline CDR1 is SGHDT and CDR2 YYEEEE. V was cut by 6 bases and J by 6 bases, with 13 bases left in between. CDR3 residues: CASKTGHLNTIYF. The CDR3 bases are TGTGCCAGCAAGACGGGACACCTAAACACCATATATTTT.

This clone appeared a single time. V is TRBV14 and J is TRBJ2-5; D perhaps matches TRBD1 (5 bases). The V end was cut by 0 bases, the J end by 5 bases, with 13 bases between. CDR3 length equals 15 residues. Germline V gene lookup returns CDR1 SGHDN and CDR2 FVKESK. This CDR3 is CASSQEGAQLETQYF. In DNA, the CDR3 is TGTGCCAGCAGCCAAGAAGGGGCCCAATTGGAGACCCAGTACTTC. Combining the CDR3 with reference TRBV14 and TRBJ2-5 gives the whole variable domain EAGVTQFPSHSVIEKGQTVTLRCDPISGHDNLYWYRRVMGKEIKFLLHFVKESKQDESGMPNNRFLAERTGGTYSTLKVQPAELEDSGVYFCASSQEGAQLETQYFGPGTRLLVL.

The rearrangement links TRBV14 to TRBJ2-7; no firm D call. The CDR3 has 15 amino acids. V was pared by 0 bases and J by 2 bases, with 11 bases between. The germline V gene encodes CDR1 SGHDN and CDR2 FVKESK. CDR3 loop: CASSQDGRAAYEQYF. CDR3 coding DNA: TGTGCCAGCAGCCAAGATGGTAGGGCAGCCTACGAGCAGTACTTC. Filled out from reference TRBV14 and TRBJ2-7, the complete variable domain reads EAGVTQFPSHSVIEKGQTVTLRCDPISGHDNLYWYRRVMGKEIKFLLHFVKESKQDESGMPNNRFLAERTGGTYSTLKVQPAELEDSGVYFCASSQDGRAAYEQYFGPGTRLTVT.

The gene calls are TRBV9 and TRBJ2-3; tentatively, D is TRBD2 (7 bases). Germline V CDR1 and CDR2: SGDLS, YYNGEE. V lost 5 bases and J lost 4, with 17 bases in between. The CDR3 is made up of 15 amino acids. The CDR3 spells CASSDKGGAADTQYF. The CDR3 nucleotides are TGTGCCAGCAGTGACAAGGGGGGGGCGGCAGATACGCAGTATTTT.

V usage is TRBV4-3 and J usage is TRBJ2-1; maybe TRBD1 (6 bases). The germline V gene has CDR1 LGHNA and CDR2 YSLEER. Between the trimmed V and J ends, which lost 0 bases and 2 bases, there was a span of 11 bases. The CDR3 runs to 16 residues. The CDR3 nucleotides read TGCGCCAGCAGCCAAGAGCCCAGGGGCCCCTACAATGAGCAGTTCTTC. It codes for CASSQEPRGPYNEQFF.

CDR3 residues: CASRVNSGNTIYF. CDR3 sequence (DNA): TGTGCCAGCAGGGTTAACTCTGGAAACACCATATATTTT. The rearrangement joins TRBV25-1 to TRBJ1-3; D is unresolved. This CDR3 comprises 13 residues. With 6 bases removed from V and 0 bases from J, the gap between germline ends came to 6 bases. CDR1 MGHDK and CDR2 SYGVNS come from the germline V gene. Complete variable domain (other parts from reference TRBV25-1 and TRBJ1-3): EADIYQTPRYLVIGTGKKITLECSQTMGHDKMYWYQQDPGMELHLIHYSYGVNSTEKGDLSSESTVSRIRTEHFPLTLESARPSHTSQYLCASRVNSGNTIYFGEGSWLTVV.

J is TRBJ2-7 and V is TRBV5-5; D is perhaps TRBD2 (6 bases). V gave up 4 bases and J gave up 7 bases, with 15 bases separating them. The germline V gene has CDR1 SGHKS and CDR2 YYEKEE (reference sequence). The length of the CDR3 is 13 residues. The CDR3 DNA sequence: TGTGCCAGCAGCCCGGGGGACCATACGGAGCAGTACTTC. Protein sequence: CASSPGDHTEQYF.

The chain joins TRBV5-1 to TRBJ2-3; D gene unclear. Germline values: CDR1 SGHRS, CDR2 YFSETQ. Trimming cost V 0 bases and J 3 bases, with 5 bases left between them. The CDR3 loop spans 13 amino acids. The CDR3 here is CASSLGSTDTQYF. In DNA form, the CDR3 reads TGCGCCAGCAGCTTGGGGTCGACAGATACGCAGTATTTT.

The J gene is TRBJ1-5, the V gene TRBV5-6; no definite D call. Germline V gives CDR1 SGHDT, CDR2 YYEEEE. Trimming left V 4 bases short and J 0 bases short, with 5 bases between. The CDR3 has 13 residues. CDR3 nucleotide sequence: TGTGCCAGCAGCCGATATAGCAATCAGCCCCAGCATTTT. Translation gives CASSRYSNQPQHF. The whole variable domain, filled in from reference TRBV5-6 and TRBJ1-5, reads DAGVTQSPTHLIKTRGQQVTLRCSPKSGHDTVSWYQQALGQGPQFIFQYYEEEERQRGNFPDRFSGHQFPNYSSELNVNALLLGDSALYLCASSRYSNQPQHFGDGTRLSIL.

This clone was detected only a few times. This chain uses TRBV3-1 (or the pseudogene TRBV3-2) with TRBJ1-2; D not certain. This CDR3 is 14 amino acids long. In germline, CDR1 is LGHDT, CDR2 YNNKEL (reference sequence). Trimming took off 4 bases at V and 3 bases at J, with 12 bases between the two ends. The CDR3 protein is CASSRRREHYGYTF. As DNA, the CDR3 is TGTGCCAGCAGCCGACGACGTGAGCACTATGGCTACACCTTC.

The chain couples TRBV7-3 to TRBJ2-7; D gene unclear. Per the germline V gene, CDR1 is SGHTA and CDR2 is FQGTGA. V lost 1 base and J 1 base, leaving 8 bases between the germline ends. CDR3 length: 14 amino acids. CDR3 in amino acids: CASSLRLASYEQYF. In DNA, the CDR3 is TGTGCCAGCAGCTTAAGATTGGCTTCCTACGAGCAGTACTTC.

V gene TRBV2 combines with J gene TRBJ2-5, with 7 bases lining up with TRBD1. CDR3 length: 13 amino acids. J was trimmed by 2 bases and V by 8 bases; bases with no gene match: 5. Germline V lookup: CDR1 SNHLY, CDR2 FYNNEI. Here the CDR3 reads CASRGQLQETQYF. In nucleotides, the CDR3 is TGTGCCAGCCGGGGACAGCTTCAAGAGACCCAGTACTTC.